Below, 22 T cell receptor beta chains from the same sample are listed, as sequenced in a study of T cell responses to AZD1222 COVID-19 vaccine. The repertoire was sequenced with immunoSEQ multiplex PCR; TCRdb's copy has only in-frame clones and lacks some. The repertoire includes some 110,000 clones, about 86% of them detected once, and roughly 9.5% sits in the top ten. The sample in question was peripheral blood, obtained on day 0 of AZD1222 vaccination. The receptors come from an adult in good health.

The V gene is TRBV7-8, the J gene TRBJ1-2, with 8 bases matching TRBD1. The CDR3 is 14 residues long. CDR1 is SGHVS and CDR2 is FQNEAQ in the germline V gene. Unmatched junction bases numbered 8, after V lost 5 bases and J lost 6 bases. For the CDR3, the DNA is TGTGCCAGCAGCCCCCAGGGGGCGAGGAATGGCTACACCTTC. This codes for CASSPQGARNGYTF.

The CDR3 DNA follows: TGTGCCAGCAGCCACTACTTCGGTGAGCAGTTCTTC. Protein: CASSHYFGEQFF. This chain joins TRBV7-2 and TRBJ2-1; unclear D gene. The CDR3 length is 12 residues. Germline V gene data show CDR1 as SGHTA and CDR2 as FQGNSA. V gave up 5 bases and J gave up 9 bases, with 11 bases separating them.

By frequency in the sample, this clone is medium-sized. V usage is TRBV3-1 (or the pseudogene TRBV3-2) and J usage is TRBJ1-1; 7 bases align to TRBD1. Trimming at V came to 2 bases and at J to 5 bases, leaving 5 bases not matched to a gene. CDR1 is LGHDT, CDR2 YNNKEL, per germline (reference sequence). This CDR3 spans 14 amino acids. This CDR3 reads CASSQRQGGTEAFF. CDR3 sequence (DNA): TGTGCCAGCAGCCAAAGACAGGGTGGGACTGAAGCTTTCTTT.

CDR3 sequence reads: CASRPGQGRVYEQYF. In nucleotides, the CDR3 is TGCGCCAGCAGGCCCGGACAGGGGCGTGTCTACGAGCAGTACTTC. The chain links TRBV5-1 to TRBJ2-7, with 9 nucleotides matching TRBD1. The CDR3 spans 15 residues. Unmatched junction bases numbered 9, after V lost 5 bases and J lost 3 bases. Germline V gene sequence: CDR1 SGHRS, CDR2 YFSETQ.

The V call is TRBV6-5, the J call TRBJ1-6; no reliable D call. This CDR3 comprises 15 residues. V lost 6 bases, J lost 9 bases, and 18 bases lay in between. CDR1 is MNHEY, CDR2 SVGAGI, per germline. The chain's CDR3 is CASSYWRDGSSPLHF. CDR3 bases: TGTGCCAGCAGCTATTGGAGGGATGGCAGTTCACCCCTCCACTTT.

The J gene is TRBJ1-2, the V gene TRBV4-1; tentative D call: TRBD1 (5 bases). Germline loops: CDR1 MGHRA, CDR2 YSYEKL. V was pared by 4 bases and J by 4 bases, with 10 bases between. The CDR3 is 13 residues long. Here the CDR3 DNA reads TGCGCCAGCAGCCTCGGGACCGTCTATGGCTACACCTTC. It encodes CASSLGTVYGYTF.

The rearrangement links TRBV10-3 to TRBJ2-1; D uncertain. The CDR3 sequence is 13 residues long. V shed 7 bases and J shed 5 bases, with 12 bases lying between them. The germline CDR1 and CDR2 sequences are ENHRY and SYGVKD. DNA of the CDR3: TGTGCCATCAATCGTGGAGATAACAATGAGCAGTTCTTC. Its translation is CAINRGDNNEQFF.

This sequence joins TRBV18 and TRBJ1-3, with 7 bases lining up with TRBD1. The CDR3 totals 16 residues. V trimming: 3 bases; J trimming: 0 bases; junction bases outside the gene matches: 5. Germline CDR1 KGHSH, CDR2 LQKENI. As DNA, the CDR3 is TGTGCCAGCTCACCTCAGGGGGGATTCTCTGGAAACACCATATATTTT. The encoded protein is CASSPQGGFSGNTIYF.

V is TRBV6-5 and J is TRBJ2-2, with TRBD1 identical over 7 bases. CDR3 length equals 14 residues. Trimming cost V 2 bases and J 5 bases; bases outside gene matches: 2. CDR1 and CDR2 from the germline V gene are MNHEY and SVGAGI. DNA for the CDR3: TGTGCCAGCAGTTACAGGGGGCCTACCGGGGAGCTGTTTTTT. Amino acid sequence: CASSYRGPTGELFF.

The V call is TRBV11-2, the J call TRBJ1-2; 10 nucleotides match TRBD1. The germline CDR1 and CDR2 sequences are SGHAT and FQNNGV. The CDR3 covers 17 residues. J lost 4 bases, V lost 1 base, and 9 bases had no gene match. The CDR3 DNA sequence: TGTGCCAGCAGCTTAGTTGGGACAGGGGCCCCTGGCTATGGCTACACCTTC. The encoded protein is CASSLVGTGAPGYGYTF. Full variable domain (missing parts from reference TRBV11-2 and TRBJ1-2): EAGVAQSPRYKIIEKRQSVAFWCNPISGHATLYWYQQILGQGPKLLIQFQNNGVVDDSQLPKDRFSAERLKGVDSTLKIQPAKLEDSAVYLCASSLVGTGAPGYGYTFGSGTRLTVV.

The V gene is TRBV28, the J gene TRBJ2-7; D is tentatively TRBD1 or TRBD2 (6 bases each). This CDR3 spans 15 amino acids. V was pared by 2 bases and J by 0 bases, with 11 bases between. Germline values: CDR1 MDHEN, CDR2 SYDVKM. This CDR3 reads CASSLGGTTSYEQYF. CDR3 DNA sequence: TGTGCCAGCAGTTTAGGCGGGACAACCTCCTACGAGCAGTACTTC. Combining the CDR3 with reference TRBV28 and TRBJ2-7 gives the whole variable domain DVKVTQSSRYLVKRTGEKVFLECVQDMDHENMFWYRQDPGLGLRLIYFSYDVKMKEKGDIPEGYSVSREKKERFSLILESASTNQTSMYLCASSLGGTTSYEQYFGPGTRLTVT.

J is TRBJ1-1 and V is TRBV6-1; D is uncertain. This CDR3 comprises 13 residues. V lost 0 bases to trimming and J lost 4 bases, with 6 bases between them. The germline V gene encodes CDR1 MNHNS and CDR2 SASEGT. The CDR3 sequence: CASSEASGTEAFF. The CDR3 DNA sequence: TGTGCCAGCAGTGAAGCGTCGGGCACTGAAGCTTTCTTT.

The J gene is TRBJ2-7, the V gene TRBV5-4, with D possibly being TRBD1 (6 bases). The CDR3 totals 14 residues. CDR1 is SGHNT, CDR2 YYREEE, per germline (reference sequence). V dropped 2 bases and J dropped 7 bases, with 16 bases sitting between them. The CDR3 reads CASSFGTRSTEQYF. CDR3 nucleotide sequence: TGTGCCAGCAGCTTCGGGACACGATCTACGGAGCAGTACTTC.

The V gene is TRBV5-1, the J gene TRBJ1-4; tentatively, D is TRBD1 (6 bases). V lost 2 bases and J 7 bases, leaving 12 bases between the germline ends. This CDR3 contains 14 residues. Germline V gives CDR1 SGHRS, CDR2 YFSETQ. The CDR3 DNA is TGCGCCAGCAGCTTCGGGACATCGTCTGAAAAACTGTTTTTT. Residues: CASSFGTSSEKLFF.

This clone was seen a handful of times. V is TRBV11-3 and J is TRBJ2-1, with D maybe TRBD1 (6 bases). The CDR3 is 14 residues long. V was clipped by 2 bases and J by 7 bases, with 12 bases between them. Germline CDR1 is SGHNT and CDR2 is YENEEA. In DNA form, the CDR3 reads TGTGCCAGCAGCTTATCACAGGGTTGGAATGAGCAGTTCTTC. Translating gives CASSLSQGWNEQFF.

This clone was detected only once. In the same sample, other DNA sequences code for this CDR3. The CDR3 nucleotides are TGTGCCAGCAGCCAAGGCAGGGATTCACCCCTCCACTTT. Protein product: CASSQGRDSPLHF. J is TRBJ1-6 and V is TRBV7-3; D perhaps matches TRBD1 (5 bases). Germline V gene data show CDR1 as SGHTA and CDR2 as FQGTGA. The CDR3 sequence is 13 residues long. Trimming cost V 5 bases and J 8 bases, with 10 bases left between them.

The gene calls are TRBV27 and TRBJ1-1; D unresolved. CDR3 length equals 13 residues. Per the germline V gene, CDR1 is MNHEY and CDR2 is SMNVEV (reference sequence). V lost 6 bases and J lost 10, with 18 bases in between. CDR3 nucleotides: TGTGCCAGCAGGGGTTTGGCCGGCGGGTCAGCTTTCTTT. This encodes CASRGLAGGSAFF.

The chain's CDR3 is CASSVDLAETQYF. Written as DNA, the CDR3 is TGTGCCAGCAGCGTGGACTTGGCAGAGACCCAGTACTTC. The chain carries TRBV9 and TRBJ2-5; the D gene is possibly TRBD2 (5 bases). V was pared by 2 bases and J by 4 bases, with 9 bases between. The CDR3 is 13 amino acids. CDR1 SGDLS and CDR2 YYNGEE come from the germline V gene.

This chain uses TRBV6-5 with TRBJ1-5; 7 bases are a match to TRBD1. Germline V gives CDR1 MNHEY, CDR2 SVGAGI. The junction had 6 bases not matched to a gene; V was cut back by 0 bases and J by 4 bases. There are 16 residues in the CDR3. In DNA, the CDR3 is TGTGCCAGCAGTTACTCTGCAGGGGGTCCTAATCAGCCCCAGCATTTT. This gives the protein CASSYSAGGPNQPQHF.

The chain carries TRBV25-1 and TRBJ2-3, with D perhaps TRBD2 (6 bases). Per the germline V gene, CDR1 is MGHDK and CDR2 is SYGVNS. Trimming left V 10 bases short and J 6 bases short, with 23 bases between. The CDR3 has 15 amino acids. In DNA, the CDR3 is TGTGCCACCTCGGATCTAATGCCCCGGGGGGATACGCAGTATTTT. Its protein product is CATSDLMPRGDTQYF.

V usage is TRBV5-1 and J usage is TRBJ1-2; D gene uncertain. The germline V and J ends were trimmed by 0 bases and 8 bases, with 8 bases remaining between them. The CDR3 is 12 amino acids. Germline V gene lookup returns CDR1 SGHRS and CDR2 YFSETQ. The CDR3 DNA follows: TGCGCCAGCAGCTTGGGAGCTACGGGCTACACCTTC. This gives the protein CASSLGATGYTF.

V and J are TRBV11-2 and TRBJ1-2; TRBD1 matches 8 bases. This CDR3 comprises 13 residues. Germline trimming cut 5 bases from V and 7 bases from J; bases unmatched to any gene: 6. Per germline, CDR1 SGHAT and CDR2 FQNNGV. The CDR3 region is CASSPHGQGGYTF. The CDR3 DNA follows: TGTGCCAGCAGCCCCCACGGACAGGGTGGCTACACCTTC.